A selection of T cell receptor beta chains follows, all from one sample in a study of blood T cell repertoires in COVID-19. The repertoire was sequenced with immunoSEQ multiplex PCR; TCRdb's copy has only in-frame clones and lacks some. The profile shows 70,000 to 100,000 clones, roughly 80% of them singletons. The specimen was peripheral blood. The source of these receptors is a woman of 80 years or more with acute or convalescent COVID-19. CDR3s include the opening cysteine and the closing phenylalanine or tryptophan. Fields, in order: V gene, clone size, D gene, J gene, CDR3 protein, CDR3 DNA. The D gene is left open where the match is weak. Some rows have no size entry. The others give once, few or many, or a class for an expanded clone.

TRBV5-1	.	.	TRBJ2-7	CASSLDEEQYF	TGCGCCAGCAGCTTGGACGAGGAGCAGTACTTC
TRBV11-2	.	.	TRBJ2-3	CASSLADGSADTQYF	TGTGCCAGCAGCTTAGCAGACGGGTCTGCAGATACGCAGTATTTT
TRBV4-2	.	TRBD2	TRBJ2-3	CASSQAAGSTDTQYF	TGTGCCAGCAGCCAAGCAGCGGGGAGCACAGATACGCAGTATTTT
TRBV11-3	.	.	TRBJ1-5	CASSTQGQPQHF	TGTGCCAGCAGCACCCAGGGGCAGCCCCAGCATTTT
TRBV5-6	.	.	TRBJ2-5	CASSLAGGETQYF	TGTGCCAGCAGCTTGGCCGGAGGGGAGACCCAGTACTTC
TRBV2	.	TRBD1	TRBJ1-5	CASSEALQGGNQPQHF	TGTGCCAGCAGTGAAGCGCTTCAGGGGGGCAATCAGCCCCAGCATTTT
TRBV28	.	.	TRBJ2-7	CASSLGGSAYEQYF	TGTGCCAGCAGTTTAGGGGGCTCTGCCTACGAGCAGTACTTC
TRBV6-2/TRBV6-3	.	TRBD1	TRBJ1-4	CASSYPSGTGGIINEKLFF	TGTGCCAGCAGTTACCCCTCCGGGACAGGGGGAATAATTAATGAAAAACTGTTTTTT
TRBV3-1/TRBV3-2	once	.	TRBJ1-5	CASSQSQINQPQHF	TGTGCCAGCAGCCAATCACAGATCAATCAGCCCCAGCATTTT
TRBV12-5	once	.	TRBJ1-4	CASGLDEGKLFF	TGTGCTAGTGGTTTGGACGAGGGAAAACTGTTTTTT
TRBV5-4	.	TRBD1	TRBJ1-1	CASTMGQGSTEAFF	TGTGCCAGCACCATGGGACAGGGGTCCACTGAAGCTTTCTTT